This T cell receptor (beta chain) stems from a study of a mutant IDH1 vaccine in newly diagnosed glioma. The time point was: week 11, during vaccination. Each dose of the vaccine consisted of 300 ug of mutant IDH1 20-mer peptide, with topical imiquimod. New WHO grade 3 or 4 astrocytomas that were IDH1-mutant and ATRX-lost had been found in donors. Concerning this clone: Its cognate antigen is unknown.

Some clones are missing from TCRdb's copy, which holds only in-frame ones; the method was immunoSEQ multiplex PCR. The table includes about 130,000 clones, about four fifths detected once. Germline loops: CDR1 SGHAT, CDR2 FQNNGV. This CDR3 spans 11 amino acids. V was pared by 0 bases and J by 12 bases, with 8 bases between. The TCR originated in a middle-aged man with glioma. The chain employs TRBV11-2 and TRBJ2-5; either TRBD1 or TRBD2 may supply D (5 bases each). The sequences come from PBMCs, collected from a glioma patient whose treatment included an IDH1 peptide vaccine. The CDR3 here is CASSLEVGEYF. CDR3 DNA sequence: TGTGCCAGCAGCTTAGAGGTGGGGGAGTACTTC.